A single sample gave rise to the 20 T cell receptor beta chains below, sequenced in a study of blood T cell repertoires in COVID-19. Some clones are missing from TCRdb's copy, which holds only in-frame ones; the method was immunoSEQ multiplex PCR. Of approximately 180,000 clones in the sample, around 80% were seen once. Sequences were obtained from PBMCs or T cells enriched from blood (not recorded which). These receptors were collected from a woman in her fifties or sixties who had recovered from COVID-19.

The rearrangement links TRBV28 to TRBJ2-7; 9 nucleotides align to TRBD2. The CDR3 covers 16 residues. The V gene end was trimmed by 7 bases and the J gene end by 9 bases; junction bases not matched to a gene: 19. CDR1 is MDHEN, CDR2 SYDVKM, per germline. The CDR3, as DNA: TGTGCCAGCACTACTTGGCCGTCTAGCGGGAAAGGGGGGCAGTACTTC. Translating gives CASTTWPSSGKGGQYF.

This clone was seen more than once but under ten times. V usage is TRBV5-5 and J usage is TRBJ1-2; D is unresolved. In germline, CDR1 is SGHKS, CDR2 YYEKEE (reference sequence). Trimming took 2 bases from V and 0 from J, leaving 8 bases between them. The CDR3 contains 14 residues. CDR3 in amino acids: CASSLTWPNYGYTF. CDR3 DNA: TGTGCCAGCAGCTTAACCTGGCCTAACTATGGCTACACCTTC.

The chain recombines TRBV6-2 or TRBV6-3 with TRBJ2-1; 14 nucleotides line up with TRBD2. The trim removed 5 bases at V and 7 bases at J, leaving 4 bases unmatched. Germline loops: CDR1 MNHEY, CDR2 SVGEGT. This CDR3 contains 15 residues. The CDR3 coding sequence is TGTGCCAGCAGTCCAGGGACTAGCGGGAGAAATGAGCAGTTCTTC. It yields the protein CASSPGTSGRNEQFF.

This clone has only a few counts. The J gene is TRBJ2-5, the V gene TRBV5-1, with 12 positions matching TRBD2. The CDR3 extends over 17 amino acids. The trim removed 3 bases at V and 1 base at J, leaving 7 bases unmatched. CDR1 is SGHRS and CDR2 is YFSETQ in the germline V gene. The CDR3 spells CASSSTSGSNLQETQYF. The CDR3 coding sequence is TGCGCCAGCAGCTCGACTAGCGGGAGTAACCTCCAAGAGACCCAGTACTTC.

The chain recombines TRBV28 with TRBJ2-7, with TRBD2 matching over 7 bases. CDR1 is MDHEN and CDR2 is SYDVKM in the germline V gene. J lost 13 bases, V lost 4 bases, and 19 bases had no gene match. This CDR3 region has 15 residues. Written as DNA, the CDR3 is TGTGCCAGCAGTTCCGACACGGCAGTAGCGGGCGCCGACTACTTC. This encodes CASSSDTAVAGADYF.

In nucleotides, the CDR3 is TGCAGTGCTAGTGGAAGGGAGGCTTTCTTT. It yields the protein CSASGREAFF. V and J are TRBV20-1 and TRBJ1-1, with D uncertain. Trimming left V 3 bases short and J 11 bases short, with 10 bases between. Per germline, CDR1 DFQATT and CDR2 SNEGSKA (reference sequence). The CDR3 covers 10 residues.

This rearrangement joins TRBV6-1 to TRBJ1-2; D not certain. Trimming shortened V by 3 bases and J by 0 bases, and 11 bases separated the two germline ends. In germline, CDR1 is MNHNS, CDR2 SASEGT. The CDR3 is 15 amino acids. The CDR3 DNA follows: TGTGCCAGCAGTGAGGGCAACAGAGCTAACTATGGCTACACCTTC. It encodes CASSEGNRANYGYTF.

The CDR3 bases are TGTGCCAGCAGTGAAGGCCGGGGGGGTGGCAACGAGCAGTACTTC. It specifies CASSEGRGGGNEQYF. The V call is TRBV6-1, the J call TRBJ2-7; 8 positions agree with TRBD2. J lost 5 bases, V lost 1 base, and 7 bases had no gene match. This CDR3 has 15 amino acids. Germline CDR1 and CDR2: MNHNS and SASEGT.

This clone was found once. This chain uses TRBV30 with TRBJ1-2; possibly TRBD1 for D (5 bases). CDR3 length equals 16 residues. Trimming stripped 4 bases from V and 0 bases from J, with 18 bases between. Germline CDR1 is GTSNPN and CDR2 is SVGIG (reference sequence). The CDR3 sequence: CAWTLFGRTSNYGYTF. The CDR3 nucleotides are TGTGCCTGGACCCTCTTTGGGAGGACATCTAACTATGGCTACACCTTC.

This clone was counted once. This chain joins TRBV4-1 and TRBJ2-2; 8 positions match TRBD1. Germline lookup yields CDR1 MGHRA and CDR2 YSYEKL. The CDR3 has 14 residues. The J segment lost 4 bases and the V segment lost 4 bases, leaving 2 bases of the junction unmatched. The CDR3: CASSLGQGTGELFF. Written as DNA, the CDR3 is TGCGCCAGCAGCCTCGGACAGGGCACCGGGGAGCTGTTTTTT.

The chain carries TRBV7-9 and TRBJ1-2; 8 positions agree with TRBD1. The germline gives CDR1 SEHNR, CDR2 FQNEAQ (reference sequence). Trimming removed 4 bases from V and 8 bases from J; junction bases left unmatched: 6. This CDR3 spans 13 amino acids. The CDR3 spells CASSYGQGYGYTF. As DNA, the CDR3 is TGTGCCAGCAGCTACGGACAGGGCTACGGCTACACCTTC. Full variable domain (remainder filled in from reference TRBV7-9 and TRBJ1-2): DTGVSQNPRHKITKRGQNVTFRCDPISEHNRLYWYRQTLGQGPEFLTYFQNEAQLEKSRLLSDRFSAERPKGSFSTLEIQRTEQGDSAMYLCASSYGQGYGYTFGSGTRLTVV.

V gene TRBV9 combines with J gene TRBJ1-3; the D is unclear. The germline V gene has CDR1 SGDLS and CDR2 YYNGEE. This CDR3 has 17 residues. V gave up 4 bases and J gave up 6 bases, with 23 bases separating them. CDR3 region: CASSTVGSPSAPNTIYF. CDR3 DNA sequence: TGTGCCAGCAGCACCGTTGGGAGTCCGTCGGCCCCAAACACCATATATTTT.

CDR3 in DNA: TGTGCCAGCAGCGTAGGGCCTCCGAGGACTGAAGCTTTCTTT. Residues: CASSVGPPRTEAFF. V gene TRBV9 combines with J gene TRBJ1-1; D is undetermined. Germline CDR1 reads SGDLS; CDR2 reads YYNGEE. This CDR3 is 14 amino acids long. V was pared by 0 bases and J by 5 bases, with 11 bases between.

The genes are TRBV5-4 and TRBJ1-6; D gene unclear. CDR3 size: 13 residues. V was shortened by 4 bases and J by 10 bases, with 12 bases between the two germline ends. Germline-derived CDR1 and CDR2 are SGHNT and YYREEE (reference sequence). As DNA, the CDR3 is TGTGCCAGCAGCATACGCGGGTCCTCACCCCTCCACTTT. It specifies CASSIRGSSPLHF.

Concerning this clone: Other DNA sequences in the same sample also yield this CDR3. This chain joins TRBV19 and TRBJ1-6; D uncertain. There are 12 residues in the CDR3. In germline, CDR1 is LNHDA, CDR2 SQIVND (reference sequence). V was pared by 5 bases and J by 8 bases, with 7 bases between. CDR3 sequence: CASSSRDSPLHF. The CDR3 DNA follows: TGTGCCAGTAGTTCAAGAGATTCACCCCTCCACTTT.

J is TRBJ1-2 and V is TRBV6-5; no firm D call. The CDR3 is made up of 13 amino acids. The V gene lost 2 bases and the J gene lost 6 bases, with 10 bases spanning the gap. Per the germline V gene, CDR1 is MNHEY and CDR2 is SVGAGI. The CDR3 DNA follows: TGTGCCAGCAGTTACCGGGAAAAGGATGGCTACACCTTC. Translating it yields CASSYREKDGYTF.

CDR3 DNA sequence: TGTGCCAGCAGCCAAGGGACAGACTATGGCTACACCTTC. Translation gives CASSQGTDYGYTF. This chain joins TRBV3-1 (or the pseudogene TRBV3-2) and TRBJ1-2; tentatively, D is TRBD1 (6 bases). The CDR3 covers 13 residues. V gave up 1 base and J gave up 3 bases, with 6 bases separating them. CDR1 and CDR2 from the germline V gene are LGHDT and YNNKEL (reference sequence).

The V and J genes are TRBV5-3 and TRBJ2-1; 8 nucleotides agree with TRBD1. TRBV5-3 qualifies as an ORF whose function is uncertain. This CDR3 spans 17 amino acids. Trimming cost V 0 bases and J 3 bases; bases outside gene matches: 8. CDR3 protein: CARSLVLDRENYNEQFF. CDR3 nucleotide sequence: TGTGCCAGAAGCTTGGTACTGGACAGGGAAAACTACAATGAGCAGTTCTTC.

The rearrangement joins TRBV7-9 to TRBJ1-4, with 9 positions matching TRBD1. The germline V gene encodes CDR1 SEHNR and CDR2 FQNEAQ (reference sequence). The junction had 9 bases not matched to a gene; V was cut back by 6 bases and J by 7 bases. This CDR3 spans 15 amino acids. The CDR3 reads CASSWTGDRGEKLFF. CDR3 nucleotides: TGTGCCAGCAGTTGGACAGGGGATAGAGGTGAAAAACTGTTTTTT. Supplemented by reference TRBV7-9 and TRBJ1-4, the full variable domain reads DTGVSQNPRHKITKRGQNVTFRCDPISEHNRLYWYRQTLGQGPEFLTYFQNEAQLEKSRLLSDRFSAERPKGSFSTLEIQRTEQGDSAMYLCASSWTGDRGEKLFFGSGTQLSVL.

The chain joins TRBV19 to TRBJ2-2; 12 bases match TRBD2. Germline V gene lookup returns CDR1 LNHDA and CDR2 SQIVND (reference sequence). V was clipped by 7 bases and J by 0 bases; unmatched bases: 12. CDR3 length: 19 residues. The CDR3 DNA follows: TGTGCCAGTAAAATGGTTGGACTAGCGGGACCCTCGAACACCGGGGAGCTGTTTTTT. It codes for CASKMVGLAGPSNTGELFF.